The next 20 T cell receptor beta chains were all read from a single sample in a study of Ad26.COV2.S vaccination and SARS-CoV-2 variants. The treatment is: some 20 received Ad26.COV2.S at low or high dose, single or two shots; 5 received placebo; per-sample allocation not given. Day 63 after the first vaccine or placebo injection was the time point for sampling. Repertoires were generated with immunoSEQ multiplex PCR, while TCRdb's copy carries only in-frame clones and drops some. The sample holds around 380,000 clones, approximately 91% seen once. Material: peripheral blood, obtained in a trial of Ad26.COV2.S vaccine versus placebo. The receptors were gathered from a person aged 18 to 59 who received the Ad26.COV2.S COVID-19 vaccine or a placebo.

The chain is built from TRBV3-1 (or the pseudogene TRBV3-2) and TRBJ1-4, with 11 bases matching TRBD1. The germline CDR1 and CDR2 sequences are LGHDT and YNNKEL (reference sequence). The CDR3 totals 15 residues. V was clipped by 1 base and J by 8 bases; unmatched bases: 3. Here the CDR3 reads CASSQGTGGVEKLFF. CDR3 coding DNA: TGTGCCAGCAGCCAAGGGACAGGGGGCGTAGAAAAACTGTTTTTT.

The genes are TRBV5-1 and TRBJ1-1; 9 bases are shared with TRBD1. Unmatched junction bases numbered 4, after V lost 0 bases and J lost 4 bases. This CDR3 contains 15 residues. Germline assignment: CDR1 SGHRS and CDR2 YFSETQ. The CDR3 coding sequence is TGCGCCAGCAGCTTGGTGGGACAGGGCAGCACTGAAGCTTTCTTT. It yields the protein CASSLVGQGSTEAFF.

This clone appeared a single time. V usage is TRBV7-9 and J usage is TRBJ2-7; D unresolved. Trimming removed 4 bases at V and 3 bases at J, with 10 bases between. Germline lookup yields CDR1 SEHNR and CDR2 FQNEAQ (reference sequence). The CDR3 contains 13 residues. CDR3 nucleotides: TGTGCCAGCAGCTCCTCAACCTACTACGAGCAGTACTTC. Its translation: CASSSSTYYEQYF.

The chain links TRBV7-2 to TRBJ2-2; D call uncertain. V lost 5 bases to trimming and J lost 4 bases, with 14 bases between them. The germline gives CDR1 SGHTA, CDR2 FQGNSA. This CDR3 has 15 residues. The CDR3 loop reads CASSPLSAITGELFF. The CDR3 DNA follows: TGTGCCAGCAGCCCTCTCTCAGCGATCACCGGGGAGCTGTTTTTT.

This clone has just one count. The J gene is TRBJ1-5, the V gene TRBV6-5; D gene unclear. Trimming left V 6 bases short and J 10 bases short, with 13 bases between. The CDR3 length is 12 residues. Germline V CDR1 and CDR2: MNHEY, SVGAGI. CDR3 in amino acids: CASRQTGGPQHF. CDR3 in DNA: TGTGCCAGCAGGCAGACGGGTGGACCCCAGCATTTT.

DNA for the CDR3: TGTGCCAGCAGCCAAGATCCCGGGGACACTTCTAGCACAGATACGCAGTATTTT. Translation: CASSQDPGDTSSTDTQYF. This rearrangement joins TRBV3-1 (or the pseudogene TRBV3-2) to TRBJ2-3; a weak D match, TRBD1 (6 bases). The CDR3 has 18 amino acids. Per germline, CDR1 LGHDT and CDR2 YNNKEL (reference sequence). Between the trimmed V and J ends, which lost 0 bases and 0 bases, there was a span of 16 bases.

As DNA, the CDR3 is TGTGCCAGCAGCCACGCTGGACAGGGGGCTCCCGGGGAGCTGTTTTTT. Amino acids: CASSHAGQGAPGELFF. The rearrangement uses TRBV5-5 and TRBJ2-2; 11 positions match TRBD1. CDR1 and CDR2 from the germline V gene are SGHKS and YYEKEE (reference sequence). Trimming cost V 4 bases and J 6 bases; bases outside gene matches: 8. The CDR3 extends over 16 amino acids.

The V call is TRBV27, the J call TRBJ1-2; D is unresolved. The CDR3 sequence is 13 residues long. V lost 6 bases, J lost 4 bases, and 12 bases lay in between. Germline lookup yields CDR1 MNHEY and CDR2 SMNVEV (reference sequence). The CDR3, as DNA: TGTGCCAGCAGGGGCGTGGCGAGCTATGGCTACACCTTC. Protein: CASRGVASYGYTF.

The V and J genes are TRBV3-1 (or the pseudogene TRBV3-2) and TRBJ2-7; no clear D. In germline, CDR1 is LGHDT, CDR2 YNNKEL (reference sequence). V lost 0 bases and J lost 4, with 10 bases in between. This CDR3 is 14 amino acids long. CDR3 in amino acids: CASSQDAAQYEQYF. The CDR3 region has the DNA TGTGCCAGCAGCCAAGATGCCGCTCAGTACGAGCAGTACTTC.

The J gene is TRBJ2-1, the V gene TRBV7-2; 12 nucleotides align to TRBD2. V trimming: 5 bases; J trimming: 0 bases; junction bases outside the gene matches: 11. CDR1 is SGHTA and CDR2 is FQGNSA in the germline V gene. The CDR3 is made up of 19 amino acids. The CDR3 DNA sequence: TGTGCCAGCAGCCCCCCCCTAGCGGGGGGGCCCCGCTCCTACAATGAGCAGTTCTTC. This translates into CASSPPLAGGPRSYNEQFF.

The chain recombines TRBV19 with TRBJ1-1; 7 nucleotides line up with TRBD1. CDR1 LNHDA and CDR2 SQIVND come from the germline V gene (reference sequence). V lost 7 bases, J lost 0 bases, and 8 bases stayed unmatched. The CDR3 is 15 residues long. CDR3 in DNA: TGTGCCAGTACCCCCAACAGGGGAATGAACACTGAAGCTTTCTTT. It translates to CASTPNRGMNTEAFF.

The rearrangement uses TRBV6-2 or TRBV6-3 and TRBJ2-4; 9 bases fit TRBD2. Trimming cost V 2 bases and J 0 bases; bases outside gene matches: 8. CDR3 length: 18 residues. Germline V lookup: CDR1 MNHEY, CDR2 SVGEGT. The CDR3 spells CASSYEFSGGLAKNIQYF. The CDR3 region has the DNA TGTGCCAGCAGTTACGAGTTTAGCGGGGGACTAGCCAAAAACATTCAGTACTTC.

V and J are TRBV18 and TRBJ1-1; no firm D call. Germline lookup yields CDR1 KGHSH and CDR2 LQKENI. CDR3 length equals 15 residues. Trimming left V 1 base short and J 0 bases short, with 9 bases between. The CDR3: CASSPHEGLNTEAFF. Here the CDR3 DNA reads TGTGCCAGCTCACCACACGAAGGGCTGAACACTGAAGCTTTCTTT.

CDR3 protein: CASSQVYVTGYGYTF. The CDR3 DNA follows: TGCGCCAGCAGCCAAGTTTACGTGACAGGCTATGGCTACACCTTC. V gene TRBV4-1 combines with J gene TRBJ1-2, with D possibly being TRBD1 (6 bases). V lost 1 base and J 4 bases, leaving 13 bases between the germline ends. The CDR3 length is 15 residues. Germline CDR1 is MGHRA and CDR2 is YSYEKL.

The chain couples TRBV6-1 to TRBJ2-7; no definite D call. Trimming stripped 3 bases from V and 0 bases from J, with 6 bases between. Germline CDR1 is MNHNS and CDR2 is SASEGT. The CDR3 is 13 amino acids. The CDR3 region has the DNA TGTGCCAGCAGTGAGAACTTCTCCTACGAGCAGTACTTC. It encodes CASSENFSYEQYF.

Concerning this clone itself: The sample carries other DNA sequences with the same CDR3. The chain joins TRBV2 to TRBJ2-5; no firm D call. Germline CDR1 SNHLY, CDR2 FYNNEI. This CDR3 region has 12 residues. V was shortened by 1 base and J by 4 bases, with 4 bases between the two germline ends. CDR3 in DNA: TGTGCCAGCAGTGAAGGGGGAGAGACCCAGTACTTC. As protein: CASSEGGETQYF.

In this sample, this clone turned up once. The V call is TRBV23-1, the J call TRBJ1-2; TRBD1 is a possible D gene (6 bases). TRBV23-1 is known as an ORF, though its function is uncertain. V gave up 0 bases and J gave up 4 bases, with 15 bases separating them. The CDR3 spans 16 residues. The chain's CDR3 is CASSQSIKGQLYGYTF. DNA of the CDR3: TGCGCCAGCAGTCAATCAATCAAGGGACAACTCTATGGCTACACCTTC.

V usage is TRBV5-1 and J usage is TRBJ1-2; weak D call: TRBD1 (5 bases). Trimming took off 0 bases at V and 6 bases at J, with 12 bases between the two ends. This CDR3 has 14 amino acids. Germline CDR1 SGHRS, CDR2 YFSETQ. The CDR3 loop is CASSLDQGSDGYTF. CDR3 bases: TGCGCCAGCAGCTTGGACCAGGGTTCGGATGGCTACACCTTC.

The rearrangement links TRBV10-1 to TRBJ2-2; D is ambiguous. This CDR3 has 14 residues. With 3 bases removed from V and 5 bases from J, the gap between germline ends came to 10 bases. CDR1 is WNHNN and CDR2 is SYGVQD in the germline V gene (reference sequence). The CDR3 is CASSDYAETGELFF. DNA of the CDR3: TGCGCCAGCAGTGACTATGCAGAGACCGGGGAGCTGTTTTTT.

Concerning this clone: Relative to the germline gene, one junction end is altered; a read error may explain this. The rearrangement uses TRBV6-4 and TRBJ2-1, with 9 bases fitting TRBD2. Germline CDR1 MRHNA, CDR2 SNTAGT. The CDR3 consists of 17 residues. Here the CDR3 DNA reads TGTGCCAGCAGTGTTCCCCTGGGCGCGACTAGCGGTTATGAACAGTTCTTC. It yields the protein CASSVPLGATSGYEQFF.